Reported below is one T cell receptor (beta chain). Antigen specificity is unknown. This entry belongs to a study of blood T cells in healthy people across ages. Findings and caveats of the study: Diversity of TCR beta per million T cells declined in a roughly linear way with age.

Through a sample-barcoded 5' primer and a J-beta primer mix, a second PCR was run for roughly 6 to 12 cycles. TCRdb re-called the 5' RACE reads through MiXCR, storing one row per CDR3 protein. The profile shows about 750,000 distinct CDR3 sequences, less than 70% of them singletons. The germline CDR1 and CDR2 sequences are SQVTM and ANQGSEA. Trimming took 3 bases from V and 0 from J, leaving 17 bases between them. The CDR3 loop spans 16 amino acids. They isolated at least 6 million PBMCs from each sample. Total RNA amounts of at least 6 micrograms were extracted per sample. This chain joins TRBV29-1 and TRBJ1-1; a possible D gene is TRBD1 (5 bases). This receptor was taken from a man older than 75 in good health. Sequencing was done on a sample of blood. The chain's CDR3 is CSVDGVESRVNTEAFF. For the CDR3, the DNA is TGCAGCGTTGATGGGGTAGAAAGCAGGGTGAACACTGAAGCTTTCTTT.